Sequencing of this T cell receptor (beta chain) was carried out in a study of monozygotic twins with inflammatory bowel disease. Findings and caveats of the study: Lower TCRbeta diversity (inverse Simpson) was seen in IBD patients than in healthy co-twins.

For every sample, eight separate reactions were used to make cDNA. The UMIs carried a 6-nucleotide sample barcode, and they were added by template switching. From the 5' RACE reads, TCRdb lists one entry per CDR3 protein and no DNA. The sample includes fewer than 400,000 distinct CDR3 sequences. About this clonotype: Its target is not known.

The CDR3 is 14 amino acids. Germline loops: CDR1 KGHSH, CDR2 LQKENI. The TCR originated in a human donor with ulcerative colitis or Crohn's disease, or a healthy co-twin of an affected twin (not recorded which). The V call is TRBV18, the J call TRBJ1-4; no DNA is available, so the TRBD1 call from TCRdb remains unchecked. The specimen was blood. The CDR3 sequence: CASSVDRIYEKLFF.